Following are 26 T cell receptor beta chains from one sample sequenced in a study of T cell responses to AZD1222 COVID-19 vaccine. The assay was immunoSEQ multiplex PCR, and TCRdb's table has in-frame clones only and misses some. The repertoire holds 95,000 to 110,000 clones, with approximately 86% as singletons. The input for sequencing was peripheral blood, taken 28 days after the second dose of the MenACWY control vaccine. These receptors were taken from an adult who received the MenACWY meningococcal vaccine as a control.

The chain has TRBV5-1 and TRBJ1-3, with a possible D match to TRBD1 (5 bases). Trimming pared 4 bases from V and 6 bases from J, leaving 11 bases between. Germline assignment: CDR1 SGHRS and CDR2 YFSETQ. The CDR3 is 13 amino acids. In DNA, the CDR3 is TGCGCCAGCAGCGCGAAGACAGAAAACACCATATATTTT. Translated, it gives CASSAKTENTIYF. The complete variable domain, with remaining parts taken from reference TRBV5-1 and TRBJ1-3, reads KAGVTQTPRYLIKTRGQQVTLSCSPISGHRSVSWYQQTPGQGLQFLFEYFSETQRNKGNFPGRFSGRQFSNSRSEMNVSTLELGDSALYLCASSAKTENTIYFGEGSWLTVV.

The chain uses TRBV2 and TRBJ1-2, with 7 bases that match TRBD1. Losses at the gene ends were 6 bases for V and 8 bases for J; bases not matched to a gene: 12. The germline V gene encodes CDR1 SNHLY and CDR2 FYNNEI. This CDR3 contains 14 residues. The CDR3 region is CASRESVGTVGYTF. In DNA form, the CDR3 reads TGTGCCAGCAGGGAGTCGGTAGGGACAGTAGGCTACACCTTC.

Note on this clone: This sample includes further DNA sequences coding for the same CDR3. The V and J genes are TRBV2 and TRBJ2-1; D could derive from TRBD1 or TRBD2 (5 bases each). Trimming removed 2 bases from V and 1 base from J, with 9 bases in between. CDR1 and CDR2 from the germline V gene are SNHLY and FYNNEI. The CDR3 spans 15 residues. The CDR3 loop is CASSEQGASYNEQFF. The CDR3 nucleotides are TGTGCCAGCAGTGAACAGGGAGCTTCCTACAATGAGCAGTTCTTC.

This clone was seen a handful of times. The rearrangement joins TRBV6-5 to TRBJ1-1; D gene unclear. From germline, CDR1 is MNHEY and CDR2 SVGAGI. Trimming took off 6 bases at V and 5 bases at J, with 7 bases between the two ends. The CDR3 covers 11 residues. CDR3 sequence: CASRWGTEAFF. In nucleotides, the CDR3 is TGTGCCAGCAGATGGGGTACTGAAGCTTTCTTT.

V usage is TRBV5-1 and J usage is TRBJ2-5; D not resolved. The CDR3 length is 13 residues. Germline V gene sequence: CDR1 SGHRS, CDR2 YFSETQ. V was cut by 3 bases and J by 5 bases, with 11 bases left in between. The CDR3 loop reads CASSSENGETQYF. CDR3 nucleotide sequence: TGCGCCAGCAGCTCAGAGAACGGTGAGACCCAGTACTTC.

This chain connects TRBV11-2 to TRBJ2-2, with 7 bases identical to TRBD1. The V gene's germline CDR1 is SGHAT and CDR2 FQNNGV. The CDR3 sequence is 13 residues long. V lost 6 bases to trimming and J lost 4 bases; unmatched junction nucleotides: 2. The CDR3 is CASRTGITGELFF. As DNA, the CDR3 is TGTGCCAGCAGGACAGGGATCACCGGGGAGCTGTTTTTT.

The chain uses TRBV7-9 and TRBJ1-2; D gene ambiguous. The CDR3 consists of 14 residues. Looked up from germline, CDR1 is SEHNR and CDR2 is FQNEAQ (reference sequence). The V end lost 4 bases, the J end lost 4 bases, and 13 bases lay between the germline ends. For the CDR3, the DNA is TGTGCCAGCAGCTCCCTCCCGGGAACCTATGGCTACACCTTC. Translated, it gives CASSSLPGTYGYTF.

This clone came up once. V usage is TRBV28 and J usage is TRBJ1-2; 7 nucleotides line up with TRBD1. The CDR3 runs to 17 residues. J was trimmed by 6 bases and V by 5 bases; bases with no gene match: 18. Germline assignment: CDR1 MDHEN and CDR2 SYDVKM. CDR3 protein: CASSPPGQLKLINGYTF. The DNA of the CDR3 is TGTGCCAGCAGTCCTCCGGGACAGCTAAAACTAATTAATGGCTACACCTTC.

The V gene is TRBV27, the J gene TRBJ2-5, with 9 bases identical to TRBD2. The V gene end was trimmed by 5 bases and the J gene end by 4 bases; junction bases not matched to a gene: 11. The CDR3 has 16 residues. The germline V gene has CDR1 MNHEY and CDR2 SMNVEV (reference sequence). CDR3 in amino acids: CASSLTSGYSAETQYF. The CDR3 region has the DNA TGTGCCAGCAGTCTAACTAGCGGGTATAGCGCAGAGACCCAGTACTTC.

The chain uses TRBV3-1 (or the pseudogene TRBV3-2) and TRBJ2-1; 9 positions match TRBD2. Losses at the gene ends were 1 base for V and 0 bases for J; bases not matched to a gene: 4. CDR1 and CDR2 (germline): LGHDT, YNNKEL (reference sequence). The CDR3 has 17 residues. CDR3 amino acids: CASSQVLAGSSYNEQFF. CDR3 sequence (DNA): TGTGCCAGCAGCCAAGTCCTAGCGGGGAGCTCCTACAATGAGCAGTTCTTC.

The chain couples TRBV28 to TRBJ1-3; the D is unclear. This CDR3 is 15 amino acids long. Germline V gene lookup returns CDR1 MDHEN and CDR2 SYDVKM. Trimming pared 6 bases from V and 8 bases from J, leaving 20 bases between. The CDR3 loop is CASRVPGNDGHTIYF. The CDR3 DNA reads as TGTGCCAGCAGAGTCCCTGGAAATGATGGTCACACCATATATTTT. The entire variable domain, with the rest obtained from reference TRBV28 and TRBJ1-3, is as follows: DVKVTQSSRYLVKRTGEKVFLECVQDMDHENMFWYRQDPGLGLRLIYFSYDVKMKEKGDIPEGYSVSREKKERFSLILESASTNQTSMYLCASRVPGNDGHTIYFGEGSWLTVV.

The table lists this clone with a few counts. DNA for the CDR3: TGTGCCAGCAGTTTAAAGGGGGACACTGAAGCTTTCTTT. It encodes CASSLKGDTEAFF. The chain employs TRBV12-3 or TRBV12-4 and TRBJ1-1; perhaps TRBD1 as D (6 bases). V was cut by 2 bases and J by 3 bases, with 7 bases left in between. The CDR3 has 13 amino acids.

CDR3 sequence reads: CASSESQRMNTEAFF. The CDR3, as DNA: TGTGCCAGTAGTGAAAGCCAACGGATGAACACTGAAGCTTTCTTT. The V and J genes are TRBV19 and TRBJ1-1; D gene ambiguous. CDR1 is LNHDA and CDR2 is SQIVND in the germline V gene (reference sequence). The CDR3 has 15 amino acids. V lost 5 bases to trimming and J lost 0 bases, with 13 bases between them. The variable domain in full, completed from reference TRBV19 and TRBJ1-1, reads DGGITQSPKYLFRKEGQNVTLSCEQNLNHDAMYWYRQDPGQGLRLIYYSQIVNDFQKGDIAEGYSVSREKKESFPLTVTSAQKNPTAFYLCASSESQRMNTEAFFGQGTRLTVV.

The chain employs TRBV5-5 and TRBJ1-6, with D hard to call. CDR3 length: 16 residues. Trimming stripped 2 bases from V and 7 bases from J, with 16 bases between. The V gene's germline CDR1 is SGHKS and CDR2 YYEKEE (reference sequence). In DNA form, the CDR3 reads TGTGCCAGCAGCTTCGAATTTGGAGACCCCAATTCACCCCTCCACTTT. Translated, it gives CASSFEFGDPNSPLHF.

V gene TRBV4-1 combines with J gene TRBJ1-2; perhaps TRBD1 as D (5 bases). Per the germline V gene, CDR1 is MGHRA and CDR2 is YSYEKL. Deletions cut 3 bases from V and 7 bases from J, with 12 bases between. The CDR3 is 13 residues long. The CDR3 nucleotides read TGCGCCAGCAGCCATAGACAGTTGAGTGGCTACACCTTC. Encoded protein: CASSHRQLSGYTF.

The rearrangement links TRBV28 to TRBJ1-2; tentatively, D is TRBD1 (5 bases). Germline CDR1 and CDR2: MDHEN and SYDVKM. There are 12 residues in the CDR3. V shed 6 bases and J shed 10 bases, with 15 bases lying between them. As DNA, the CDR3 is TGTGCCAGCAGGGGATCAGGGTTTTCCTACACCTTC. Translated, it gives CASRGSGFSYTF.

The chain carries TRBV5-8 and TRBJ2-7, with 7 bases that match TRBD2. The junction had 7 bases not matched to a gene; V was cut back by 4 bases and J by 6 bases. CDR1 is SGHTS and CDR2 is YDEGEE in the germline V gene. This CDR3 spans 13 amino acids. CDR3 protein: CASSPLWEGEQYF. CDR3 in DNA: TGTGCCAGCAGCCCCCTTTGGGAGGGCGAGCAGTACTTC.

The chain joins TRBV5-5 to TRBJ2-2; 7 bases are a match to TRBD1. J lost 4 bases, V lost 3 bases, and 6 bases had no gene match. The germline gives CDR1 SGHKS, CDR2 YYEKEE (reference sequence). The CDR3 contains 15 residues. The CDR3 coding sequence is TGTGCCAGCAGCTGGGGGACAGCAGCCACCGGGGAGCTGTTTTTT. Amino acid sequence: CASSWGTAATGELFF.

The rearrangement joins TRBV28 to TRBJ2-3; no firm D call. The CDR3 has 15 residues. The V and J ends lost 1 base and 0 bases respectively, with 8 bases between them. The V gene's germline CDR1 is MDHEN and CDR2 SYDVKM. CDR3 coding DNA: TGTGCCAGCAGTTTATTGCGGATTAGCACAGATACGCAGTATTTT. Amino acid sequence: CASSLLRISTDTQYF.

The chain is built from TRBV5-1 and TRBJ1-2, with D unclear. V lost 0 bases to trimming and J lost 5 bases, with 14 bases between them. CDR3 size: 15 residues. Germline loops: CDR1 SGHRS, CDR2 YFSETQ. As DNA, the CDR3 is TGCGCCAGCAGCTTGGATACCGCGGTGGGGTATGGCTACACCTTC. Its protein product is CASSLDTAVGYGYTF.

The chain links TRBV5-1 to TRBJ2-6; 7 nucleotides agree with TRBD1. Germline assignment: CDR1 SGHRS and CDR2 YFSETQ. Germline trimming cut 2 bases from V and 2 bases from J; bases unmatched to any gene: 4. The CDR3 runs to 16 residues. The CDR3 protein is CASSFIDRAGANVLTF. As DNA, the CDR3 is TGCGCCAGCAGCTTCATAGACAGGGCTGGGGCCAACGTCCTGACTTTC.

The chain uses TRBV2 and TRBJ1-1; D is possibly TRBD1 (5 bases). The CDR3 runs 14 residues. Trimming took 1 base from V and 11 from J, leaving 17 bases between them. The germline V gene has CDR1 SNHLY and CDR2 FYNNEI. For the CDR3, the DNA is TGTGCCAGCAGTGAAGTTGGGGGGGAAGGTCGGGCTTTCTTT. Protein sequence: CASSEVGGEGRAFF.

This clone appeared a few times. This rearrangement joins TRBV19 to TRBJ2-5, with 9 bases fitting TRBD1. Germline CDR1 and CDR2: LNHDA and SQIVND (reference sequence). CDR3 size: 16 residues. J gave up 5 bases and V 1 base, and 8 bases lay outside the gene matches. The CDR3 bases are TGTGCCAGTAGTATAGGATTAGGGACAGGGTTGGAGACCCAGTACTTC. It specifies CASSIGLGTGLETQYF.

This sequence joins TRBV7-8 and TRBJ1-2, with D possibly TRBD1 on 6 matching bases. Trimming took off 1 base at V and 7 bases at J, with 16 bases between the two ends. Germline V lookup: CDR1 SGHVS, CDR2 FQNEAQ. The CDR3 spans 15 residues. The CDR3 is CASSLEWGVRGGYTF. The CDR3 nucleotides read TGTGCCAGCAGCTTAGAGTGGGGCGTCAGGGGTGGCTACACCTTC.

The chain is built from TRBV14 and TRBJ2-3; D is ambiguous. Germline loops: CDR1 SGHDN, CDR2 FVKESK. The CDR3 covers 13 residues. Trimming removed 6 bases at V and 1 base at J, with 8 bases between. This chain's CDR3 is CASSRDGTDTQYF. In DNA, the CDR3 is TGTGCCAGCAGTCGCGACGGCACAGATACGCAGTATTTT.

The rearrangement links TRBV19 to TRBJ1-2; D perhaps matches TRBD1 (6 bases). Between the trimmed V and J ends, which lost 5 bases and 0 bases, there was a span of 16 bases. The CDR3 consists of 16 residues. Germline CDR1 LNHDA, CDR2 SQIVND (reference sequence). The CDR3 coding sequence is TGTGCCAGTAGTTCAAGCCCCGACAGGTCTAACTATGGCTACACCTTC. Translation gives CASSSSPDRSNYGYTF.